This TCR beta chain was retrieved from a study of T cell changes during pregnancy in multiple sclerosis. Looked up from germline, CDR1 is SNHLY and CDR2 is FYNNEI. V lost 3 bases to trimming and J lost 8 bases, with 8 bases between them. CDR3 size: 12 residues. Measured with immunoSEQ multiplex PCR; TCRdb has only the in-frame clones, and not every one. This sample has around 79,000 clones; about 90% occur once, and the top ten carry 0.45% to 0.6%. The clonotype was recovered from a female donor with multiple sclerosis, enrolled in a pregnancy study. V is TRBV2 and J is TRBJ2-1; TRBD1 is a possible D gene (5 bases). The specimen was CD4+ T cells from peripheral blood mononuclear cells, collected in the second trimester of pregnancy. Here the CDR3 DNA reads TGTGCCAGCAGTGATCAGGGATATGAGCAGTTCTTC. Translated, it gives CASSDQGYEQFF. Full variable domain (outside the CDR3, taken from reference TRBV2 and TRBJ2-1): EPEVTQTPSHQVTQMGQEVILRCVPISNHLYFYWYRQILGQKVEFLVSFYNNEISEKSEIFDDQFSVERPDGSNFTLKIRSTKLEDSAMYFCASSDQGYEQFFGPGTRLTVL.